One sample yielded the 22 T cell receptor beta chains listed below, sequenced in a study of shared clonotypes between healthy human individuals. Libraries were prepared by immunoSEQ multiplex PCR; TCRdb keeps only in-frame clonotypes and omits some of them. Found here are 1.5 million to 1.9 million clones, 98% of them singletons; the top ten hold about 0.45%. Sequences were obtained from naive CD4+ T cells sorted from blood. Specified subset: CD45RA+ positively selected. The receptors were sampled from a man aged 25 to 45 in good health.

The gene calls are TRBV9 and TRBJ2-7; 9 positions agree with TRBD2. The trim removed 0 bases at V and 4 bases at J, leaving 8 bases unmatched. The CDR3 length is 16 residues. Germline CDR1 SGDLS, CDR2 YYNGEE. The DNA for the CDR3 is TGTGCCAGCAGCGTAGCCCCGGCGGGAGGGCCGTACGAGCAGTACTTC. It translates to CASSVAPAGGPYEQYF.

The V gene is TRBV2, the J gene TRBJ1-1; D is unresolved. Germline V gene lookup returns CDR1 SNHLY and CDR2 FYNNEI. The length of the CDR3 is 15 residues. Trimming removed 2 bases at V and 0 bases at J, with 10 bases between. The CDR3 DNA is TGTGCCAGCAGTGAACGGCGGCAGTTGAACACTGAAGCTTTCTTT. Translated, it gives CASSERRQLNTEAFF.

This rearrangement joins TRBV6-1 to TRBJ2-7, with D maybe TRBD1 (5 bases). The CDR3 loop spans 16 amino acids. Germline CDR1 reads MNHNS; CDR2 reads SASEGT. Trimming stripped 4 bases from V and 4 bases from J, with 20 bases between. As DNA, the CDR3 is TGTGCCAGCAGTGCTTTAGGGGCCGGAACCATTTACGAGCAGTACTTC. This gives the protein CASSALGAGTIYEQYF.

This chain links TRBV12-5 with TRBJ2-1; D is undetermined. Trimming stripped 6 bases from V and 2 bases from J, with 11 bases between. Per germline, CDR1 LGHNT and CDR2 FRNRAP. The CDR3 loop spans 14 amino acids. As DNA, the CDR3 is TGTGCTAGTGGGTCAGGTGAGACCTACAATGAGCAGTTCTTC. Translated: CASGSGETYNEQFF.

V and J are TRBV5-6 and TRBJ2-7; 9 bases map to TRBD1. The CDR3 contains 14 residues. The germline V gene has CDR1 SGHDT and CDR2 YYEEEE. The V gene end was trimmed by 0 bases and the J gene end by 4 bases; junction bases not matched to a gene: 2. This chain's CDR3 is CASSLGQGGYEQYF. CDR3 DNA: TGTGCCAGCAGCTTGGGACAGGGGGGGTACGAGCAGTACTTC.

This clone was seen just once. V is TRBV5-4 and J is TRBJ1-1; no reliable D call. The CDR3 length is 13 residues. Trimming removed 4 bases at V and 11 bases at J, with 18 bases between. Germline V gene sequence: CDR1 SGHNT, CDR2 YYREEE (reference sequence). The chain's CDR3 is CASSQETDLVAFF. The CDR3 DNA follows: TGTGCCAGCAGCCAGGAGACGGATCTGGTCGCTTTCTTT.

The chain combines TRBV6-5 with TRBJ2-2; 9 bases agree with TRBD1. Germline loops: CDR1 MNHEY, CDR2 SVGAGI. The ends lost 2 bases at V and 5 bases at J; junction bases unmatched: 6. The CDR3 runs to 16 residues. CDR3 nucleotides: TGTGCCAGCAGTTACCGCGGGACAGGGTTGACCGGGGAGCTGTTTTTT. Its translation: CASSYRGTGLTGELFF.

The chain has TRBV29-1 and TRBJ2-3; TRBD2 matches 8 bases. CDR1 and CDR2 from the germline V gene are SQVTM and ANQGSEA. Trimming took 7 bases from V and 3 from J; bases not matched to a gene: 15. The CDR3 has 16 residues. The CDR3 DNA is TGCAGCGCTGGACTAGCTCCGGGAATTGGGACAGATACGCAGTATTTT. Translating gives CSAGLAPGIGTDTQYF.

CDR3 protein: CASSSVQGLYEQYF. In DNA, the CDR3 is TGTGCCAGCTCCTCTGTGCAGGGGTTATACGAGCAGTACTTC. The chain uses TRBV28 and TRBJ2-7; D perhaps matches TRBD1 (6 bases). Germline V CDR1 and CDR2: MDHEN, SYDVKM. V lost 8 bases and J 4 bases, leaving 18 bases between the germline ends. This CDR3 is 14 amino acids long.

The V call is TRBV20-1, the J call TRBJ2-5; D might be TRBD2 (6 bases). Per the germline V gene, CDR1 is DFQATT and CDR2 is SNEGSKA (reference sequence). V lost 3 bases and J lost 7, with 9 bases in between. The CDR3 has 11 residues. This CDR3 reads CSASQGGTQYF. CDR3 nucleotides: TGCAGTGCTAGCCAGGGAGGGACCCAGTACTTC.

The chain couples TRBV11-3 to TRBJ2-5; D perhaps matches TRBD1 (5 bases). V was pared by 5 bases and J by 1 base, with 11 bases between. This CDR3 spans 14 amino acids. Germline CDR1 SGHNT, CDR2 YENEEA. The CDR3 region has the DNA TGTGCCAGCAGCCCTATCGACAGCCAAGAGACCCAGTACTTC. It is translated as CASSPIDSQETQYF.

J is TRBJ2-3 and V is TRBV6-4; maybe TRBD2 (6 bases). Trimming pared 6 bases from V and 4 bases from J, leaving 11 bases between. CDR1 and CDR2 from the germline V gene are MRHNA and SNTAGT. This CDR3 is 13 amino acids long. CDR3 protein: CASSITGADTQYF. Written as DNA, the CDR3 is TGTGCCAGCAGCATTACGGGGGCAGATACGCAGTATTTT.

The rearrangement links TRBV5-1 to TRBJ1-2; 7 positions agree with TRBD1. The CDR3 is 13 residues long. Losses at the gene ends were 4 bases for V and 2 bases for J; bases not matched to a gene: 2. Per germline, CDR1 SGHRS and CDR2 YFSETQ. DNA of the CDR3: TGCGCCAGCAGCCCCAGGGGGAACTATGGCTACACCTTC. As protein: CASSPRGNYGYTF.

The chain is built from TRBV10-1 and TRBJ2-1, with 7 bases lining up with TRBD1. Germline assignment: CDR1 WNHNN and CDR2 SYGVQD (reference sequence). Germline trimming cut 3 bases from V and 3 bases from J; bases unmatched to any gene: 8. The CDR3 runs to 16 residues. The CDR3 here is CASSDSTGIGYNEQFF. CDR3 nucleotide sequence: TGCGCCAGCAGTGACTCGACAGGGATCGGCTACAATGAGCAGTTCTTC.

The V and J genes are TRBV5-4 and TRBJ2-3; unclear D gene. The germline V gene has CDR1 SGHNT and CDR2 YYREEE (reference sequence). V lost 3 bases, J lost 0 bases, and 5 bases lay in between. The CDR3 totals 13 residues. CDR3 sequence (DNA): TGTGCCAGCAGCTCCCCTAGCACAGATACGCAGTATTTT. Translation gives CASSSPSTDTQYF.

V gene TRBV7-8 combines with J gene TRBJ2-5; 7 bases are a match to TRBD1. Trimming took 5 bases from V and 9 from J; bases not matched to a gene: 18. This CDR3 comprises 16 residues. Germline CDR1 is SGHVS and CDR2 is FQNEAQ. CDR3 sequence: CASSAYRDSPVRAQYF. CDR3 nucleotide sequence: TGTGCCAGCAGCGCATACCGGGACAGTCCAGTTCGGGCCCAGTACTTC.

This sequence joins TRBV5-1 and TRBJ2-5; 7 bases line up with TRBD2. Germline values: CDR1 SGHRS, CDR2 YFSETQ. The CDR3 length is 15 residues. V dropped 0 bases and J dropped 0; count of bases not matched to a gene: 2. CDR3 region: CASSLDGRNQETQYF. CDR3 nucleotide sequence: TGCGCCAGCAGCTTGGACGGGAGGAACCAAGAGACCCAGTACTTC.

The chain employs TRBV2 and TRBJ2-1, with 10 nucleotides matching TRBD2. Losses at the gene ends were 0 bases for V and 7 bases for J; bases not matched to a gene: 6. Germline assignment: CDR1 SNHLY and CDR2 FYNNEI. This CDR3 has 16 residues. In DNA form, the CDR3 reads TGTGCCAGCAGTGAAGCCCAGGGACTAGCGTCAAATGAGCAGTTCTTC. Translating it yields CASSEAQGLASNEQFF.

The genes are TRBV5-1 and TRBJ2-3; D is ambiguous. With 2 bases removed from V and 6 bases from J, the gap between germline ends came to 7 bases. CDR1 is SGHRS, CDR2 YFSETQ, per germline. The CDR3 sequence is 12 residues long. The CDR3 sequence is CASSFGSDTQYF. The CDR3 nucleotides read TGCGCCAGCAGCTTCGGATCCGATACGCAGTATTTT.

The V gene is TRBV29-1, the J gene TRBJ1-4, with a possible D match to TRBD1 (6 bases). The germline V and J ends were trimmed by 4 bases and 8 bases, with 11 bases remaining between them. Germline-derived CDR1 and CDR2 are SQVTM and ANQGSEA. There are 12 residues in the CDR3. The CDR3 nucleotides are TGCAGCGTTGGGGGGGCGTACGAAAAACTGTTTTTT. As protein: CSVGGAYEKLFF.

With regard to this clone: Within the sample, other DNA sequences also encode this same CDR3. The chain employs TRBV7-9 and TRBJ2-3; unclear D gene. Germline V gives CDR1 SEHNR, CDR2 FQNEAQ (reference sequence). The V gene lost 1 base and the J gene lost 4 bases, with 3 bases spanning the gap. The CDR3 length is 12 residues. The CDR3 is CASSLVADTQYF. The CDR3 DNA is TGTGCCAGCAGCTTAGTGGCAGATACGCAGTATTTT.

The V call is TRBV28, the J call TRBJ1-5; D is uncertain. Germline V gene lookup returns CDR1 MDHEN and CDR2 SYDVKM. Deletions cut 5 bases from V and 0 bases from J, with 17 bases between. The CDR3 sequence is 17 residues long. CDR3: CASSRSVGSYSNQPQHF. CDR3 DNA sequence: TGTGCCAGCAGTCGCTCCGTCGGCAGTTATAGCAATCAGCCCCAGCATTTT.